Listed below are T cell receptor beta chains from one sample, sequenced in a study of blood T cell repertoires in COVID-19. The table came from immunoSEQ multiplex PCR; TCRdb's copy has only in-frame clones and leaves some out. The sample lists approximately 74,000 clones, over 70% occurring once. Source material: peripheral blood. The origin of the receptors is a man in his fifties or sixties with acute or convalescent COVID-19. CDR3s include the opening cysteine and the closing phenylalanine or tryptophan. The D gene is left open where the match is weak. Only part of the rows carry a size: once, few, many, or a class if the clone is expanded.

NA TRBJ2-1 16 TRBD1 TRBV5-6 CASSLDQGVSYNEQFF TGTGCCAGCAGCTTGGATCAGGGGGTATCCTACAATGAGCAGTTCTTC
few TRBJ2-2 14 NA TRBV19 CASTTLSRAGELFF TGTGCCAGTACCACCCTTTCCAGGGCCGGGGAGCTGTTTTTT
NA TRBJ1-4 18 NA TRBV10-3 CAISAPPEQVGTNEKLFF TGTGCCATCAGTGCCCCTCCAGAGCAGGTGGGAACTAATGAAAAACTGTTTTTT
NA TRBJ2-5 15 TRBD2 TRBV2 CASSPLAGGQETQYF TGTGCCAGCAGTCCTCTAGCGGGGGGCCAAGAGACCCAGTACTTC
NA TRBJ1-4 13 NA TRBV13 CASSLGGGEKLFF TGTGCCAGCAGCTTAGGTGGAGGTGAAAAACTGTTTTTT
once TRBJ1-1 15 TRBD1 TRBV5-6 CASSYLDRQNTEAFF TGTGCCAGCAGTTACCTGGACAGGCAGAACACTGAAGCTTTCTTT
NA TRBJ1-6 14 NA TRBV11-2 CASSLARQDSPLHF TGTGCCAGCAGCTTAGCGAGACAGGACTCACCCCTCCACTTT
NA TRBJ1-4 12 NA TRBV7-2 CASSKQGEKLFF TGTGCCAGCAGCAAGCAGGGGGAAAAACTGTTTTTT
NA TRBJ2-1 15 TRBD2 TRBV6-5 CASRGEGSTYNEQFF TGTGCCAGCAGGGGGGAGGGGAGTACCTACAATGAGCAGTTCTTC
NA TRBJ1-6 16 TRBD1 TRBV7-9 CASSSGQGVYNSPLHF TGTGCCAGCAGCTCCGGACAGGGGGTGTATAATTCACCCCTCCACTTT
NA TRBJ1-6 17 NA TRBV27 CASSLSVYQGSISPLHF TGTGCCAGCAGTTTATCGGTTTATCAGGGATCTATCTCACCCCTCCACTTT
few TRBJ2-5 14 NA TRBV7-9 CASSSYRDEETQYF TGTGCCAGCAGCTCCTACAGGGATGAAGAGACCCAGTACTTC
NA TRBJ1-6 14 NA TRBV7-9 CASSPVGSNSPLHF TGTGCCAGCAGCCCGGTTGGTTCTAATTCACCCCTCCACTTT
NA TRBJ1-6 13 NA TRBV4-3 CASSQDEGSPLHF TGCGCCAGCAGCCAAGATGAGGGATCACCCCTCCACTTT
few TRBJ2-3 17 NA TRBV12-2 CASRCAFSSGYLDTQYF TGTGCAAGTCGCTGCGCCTTCTCTAGCGGATACCTGGATACGCAGTATTTT
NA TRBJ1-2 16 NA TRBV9 CASSASLQWRNYGYTF TGTGCCAGCAGCGCGAGCCTACAGTGGAGGAACTATGGCTACACCTTC
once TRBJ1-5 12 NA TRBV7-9 CASSALYQPQHF TGTGCCAGCAGCGCCCTATATCAGCCCCAGCATTTT